The next 24 T cell receptor beta chains were all read from a single sample in a study of early T cells in non-severe SARS-CoV-2 infection (dated by TCRdb to the early 2020s). Preparation of the library involved 5' RACE. TCRdb lists the instrument as NextSeq 500. The public reads were reprocessed in TCRdb via fastp at Q25 and MiXCR, keeping in-frame beta chains. Each CDR3 protein appears once, grouped with its most common genes and DNA. The sample contains about 100,000 distinct CDR3 sequences, about 13% of them found a single time. About 2.3% of the sample rests with the top ten. The sample taken for sequencing was whole blood. These receptors all come from an adult who was a healthcare worker with PCR-confirmed SARS-CoV-2 infection or an uninfected control (not recorded which).

The chain employs TRBV12-3 or TRBV12-4 and TRBJ2-2; perhaps TRBD2 as D (6 bases). There are 14 residues in the CDR3. V gave up 5 bases and J gave up 5 bases, with 12 bases separating them. The DNA for the CDR3 is TGTGCCAGCAGTCCCTGGAGGGAGACCGGGGAGCTGTTTTTT. Translated: CASSPWRETGELFF.

Written as DNA, the CDR3 is TGTGCCAGCAGACGACGGGAAGCTTTCTTT. Its protein product is CASRRREAFF. The V call is TRBV28, the J call TRBJ1-1; D is unclear. This CDR3 is built from 10 residues. CDR1 is MDHEN and CDR2 is SYDVKM in the germline V gene. V was shortened by 6 bases and J by 8 bases, with 7 bases between the two germline ends. The full variable domain, with the rest looked up from reference TRBV28 and TRBJ1-1, is DVKVTQSSRYLVKRTGEKVFLECVQDMDHENMFWYRQDPGLGLRLIYFSYDVKMKEKGDIPEGYSVSREKKERFSLILESASTNQTSMYLCASRRREAFFGQGTRLTVV.

This clonotype has at least ten counts. This chain connects TRBV7-3 to TRBJ2-3; D uncertain. This CDR3 spans 21 amino acids. Germline CDR1 SGHTA, CDR2 FQGTGA. Trimming stripped 2 bases from V and 0 bases from J, with 27 bases between. The CDR3 reads CASSLGKDAPAWTSSTDTQYF. The CDR3, as DNA: TGTGCCAGCAGCTTAGGGAAAGACGCCCCTGCGTGGACCAGCAGCACAGATACGCAGTATTTT.

The rearrangement joins TRBV19 to TRBJ1-1; D not certain. The CDR3 contains 12 residues. Deletions cut 6 bases from V and 1 base from J, with 6 bases between. Germline-derived CDR1 and CDR2 are LNHDA and SQIVND (reference sequence). The CDR3 spells CASRTGNTEAFF. In DNA, the CDR3 is TGTGCCAGTAGAACGGGGAACACTGAAGCTTTCTTT.

This clonotype came up a few times. The rearrangement uses TRBV12-3 or TRBV12-4 and TRBJ1-5; D call uncertain. The CDR3 contains 16 residues. Trimming shortened V by 1 base and J by 1 base, and 11 bases separated the two germline ends. The CDR3 here is CASSLGGGGSNQPQHF. The CDR3 DNA reads TGTGCCAGCAGTTTAGGTGGCGGTGGGAGCAATCAGCCCCAGCATTTT.

In its sample, this clonotype was seen many times. This chain links TRBV5-1 with TRBJ2-1, with no clear D. The CDR3 sequence is 16 residues long. Germline lookup yields CDR1 SGHRS and CDR2 YFSETQ. V dropped 2 bases and J dropped 2 bases, with 14 bases sitting between them. The DNA of the CDR3 is TGCGCCAGCAGCTTCAGGACGGACCCTGCCTACAATGAGCAGTTCTTC. It codes for CASSFRTDPAYNEQFF.

The chain's CDR3 is CASRRLQGGEQFF. As DNA, the CDR3 is TGTGCCAGCAGGCGCCTACAGGGAGGTGAGCAGTTCTTC. The V gene is TRBV3-1, the J gene TRBJ2-1; D may correspond to TRBD1 or TRBD2 (6 bases each). The CDR3 covers 13 residues. The germline V gene has CDR1 LGHDT and CDR2 YNNKEL (reference sequence). V lost 6 bases to trimming and J lost 9 bases, with 15 bases between them.

The sample holds a few counts of this clonotype. The chain joins TRBV28 to TRBJ1-4; D remains ambiguous. This CDR3 spans 12 amino acids. Per germline, CDR1 MDHEN and CDR2 SYDVKM. V was shortened by 3 bases and J by 4 bases, with 3 bases between the two germline ends. The CDR3, as DNA: TGTGCCAGCAGTTTCGGTAATGAAAAACTGTTTTTT. Its protein is CASSFGNEKLFF.

This clonotype showed up just a few times. The chain carries TRBV5-1 and TRBJ1-4, with a tentative D call TRBD1 (5 bases). CDR1 SGHRS and CDR2 YFSETQ come from the germline V gene. The CDR3 is 15 residues long. Trimming pared 0 bases from V and 3 bases from J, leaving 9 bases between. Written as DNA, the CDR3 is TGCGCCAGCAGCTTGGATGGGGACCCTAATGAAAAACTGTTTTTT. Residues: CASSLDGDPNEKLFF.

This clonotype appeared a few times. The chain couples TRBV23-1 to TRBJ2-2; D ambiguous. TRBV23-1 is labeled an ORF, and its function is uncertain. V lost 7 bases to trimming and J lost 10 bases, with 19 bases between them. The CDR3 runs to 14 residues. CDR3 amino acids: CASKLSLRALELFF. The CDR3 DNA sequence: TGCGCCAGCAAACTCTCCCTCAGAGCTTTGGAGCTGTTTTTT.

This clonotype was recorded many times. The rearrangement uses TRBV7-2 and TRBJ2-3; 8 bases are shared with TRBD2. The germline gives CDR1 SGHTA, CDR2 FQGNSA. V lost 3 bases, J lost 10 bases, and 6 bases stayed unmatched. This CDR3 spans 13 amino acids. CDR3 sequence: CASSFLGRGAQYF. The DNA of the CDR3 is TGTGCCAGCAGCTTCTTGGGGCGGGGGGCGCAGTATTTT.

This chain joins TRBV5-1 and TRBJ2-2, with 7 positions matching TRBD1. The V gene's germline CDR1 is SGHRS and CDR2 YFSETQ. V dropped 2 bases and J dropped 1; count of bases not matched to a gene: 2. The CDR3 has 15 amino acids. The CDR3 region is CASSLQGLNTGELFF. The CDR3 DNA follows: TGCGCCAGCAGCTTACAGGGGCTGAACACCGGGGAGCTGTTTTTT.

This clonotype was picked up many times. The chain carries TRBV28 and TRBJ2-7, with TRBD1 identical over 7 bases. V was clipped by 5 bases and J by 2 bases; unmatched bases: 12. Germline V CDR1 and CDR2: MDHEN, SYDVKM. The CDR3 is 16 amino acids. The DNA of the CDR3 is TGTGCCAGCAGTCCCCGCCCTTCTACAGGGGCCTACGAGCAGTACTTC. Protein: CASSPRPSTGAYEQYF. The full variable domain, completed using reference TRBV28 and TRBJ2-7, is DVKVTQSSRYLVKRTGEKVFLECVQDMDHENMFWYRQDPGLGLRLIYFSYDVKMKEKGDIPEGYSVSREKKERFSLILESASTNQTSMYLCASSPRPSTGAYEQYFGPGTRLTVT.

This clonotype was seen many times. V is TRBV28 and J is TRBJ1-1, with unresolved D. In germline, CDR1 is MDHEN, CDR2 SYDVKM. The CDR3 has 13 residues. Between the trimmed V and J ends, which lost 7 bases and 6 bases, there was a span of 15 bases. CDR3 nucleotide sequence: TGTGCCAGCATCTCCGGTGACGGGGCTGAAGCTTTCTTT. It specifies CASISGDGAEAFF.

The chain recombines TRBV28 with TRBJ2-2, with D uncertain. Germline-derived CDR1 and CDR2 are MDHEN and SYDVKM. V shed 6 bases and J shed 0 bases, with 5 bases lying between them. The CDR3 length is 13 residues. CDR3 bases: TGTGCCAGCAGGCCCTCGAACACCGGGGAGCTGTTTTTT. The encoded protein is CASRPSNTGELFF.

The sample holds a few counts of this clonotype. The chain carries TRBV2 and TRBJ2-7; TRBD1 matches 9 bases. Germline trimming cut 10 bases from V and 4 bases from J; bases unmatched to any gene: 11. CDR3 length: 14 amino acids. Germline V gives CDR1 SNHLY, CDR2 FYNNEI. CDR3 nucleotides: TGTGCCATCGCCGCCGGGACAGGGAGTTACGAGCAGTACTTC. Protein: CAIAAGTGSYEQYF.

This clonotype occurred many times. The V call is TRBV28, the J call TRBJ1-2; D not certain. Germline CDR1 is MDHEN and CDR2 is SYDVKM. V was clipped by 6 bases and J by 0 bases, with 14 bases between them. The CDR3 consists of 15 residues. The CDR3: CASRTGPEANYGYTF. CDR3 nucleotides: TGTGCCAGCAGGACCGGCCCGGAGGCTAACTATGGCTACACCTTC.

The chain uses TRBV12-3 or TRBV12-4 and TRBJ2-1; 12 positions match TRBD2. This CDR3 comprises 15 residues. V lost 3 bases and J lost 8; bases outside the gene matches: 5. The CDR3 sequence: CASSFRTSGEDEQFF. The CDR3 DNA sequence: TGTGCCAGCAGTTTCAGGACTAGCGGGGAGGATGAGCAGTTCTTC.

This clonotype was seen at least ten times. The V gene is TRBV28, the J gene TRBJ2-1; no clear D. The CDR3 has 15 residues. V lost 8 bases, J lost 15 bases, and 29 bases lay in between. Per the germline V gene, CDR1 is MDHEN and CDR2 is SYDVKM. CDR3 DNA: TGTGCCAGCTCGGATCCCGGACGGCCACCCGCCGGCCTGTTCTTC. As protein: CASSDPGRPPAGLFF.

The V and J genes are TRBV29-1 and TRBJ1-1; no clear D gene. CDR3 length: 12 amino acids. CDR1 and CDR2 (germline): SQVTM, ANQGSEA. Trimming removed 7 bases from V and 2 bases from J, with 11 bases in between. CDR3 residues: CSAAGTNTEAFF. CDR3 in DNA: TGCAGCGCTGCGGGCACCAACACTGAAGCTTTCTTT.

This clonotype came up a few times. The rearrangement links TRBV6-6 to TRBJ2-1; perhaps TRBD1 as D (5 bases). The germline V and J ends were trimmed by 6 bases and 4 bases, with 13 bases remaining between them. The germline V gene has CDR1 MNHNY and CDR2 SVGAGI (reference sequence). CDR3 size: 14 residues. CDR3 in amino acids: CASSPTTVYNEQFF. The CDR3 nucleotides read TGTGCCAGCAGCCCGACGACAGTATACAATGAGCAGTTCTTC.

Written as DNA, the CDR3 is TGTGCCAGCAGCCTACAGGGTGATACCTACAATGAGCAGTTCTTC. Translated: CASSLQGDTYNEQFF. This chain links TRBV7-6 with TRBJ2-1; weak D call: TRBD1 (6 bases). The CDR3 consists of 15 residues. Germline V lookup: CDR1 SGHVS, CDR2 FNYEAQ. V lost 5 bases and J 2 bases, leaving 13 bases between the germline ends. The variable domain in full, with the rest retrieved from reference TRBV7-6 and TRBJ2-1, is GAGVSQSPRYKVTKRGQDVALRCDPISGHVSLYWYRQALGQGPEFLTYFNYEAQQDKSGLPNDRFSAERPEGSISTLTIQRTEQRDSAMYRCASSLQGDTYNEQFFGPGTRLTVL.

The J gene is TRBJ1-1, the V gene TRBV15; D not certain. V shed 0 bases and J shed 1 base, with 9 bases lying between them. This CDR3 is 15 amino acids long. Germline V gene sequence: CDR1 LNHNV, CDR2 YYDKDF (reference sequence). CDR3 nucleotide sequence: TGTGCCACCAGCAGAGATACCCGTGGGAACACTGAAGCTTTCTTT. This sequence encodes CATSRDTRGNTEAFF.

This clonotype was counted only a few times. The chain links TRBV24-1 to TRBJ1-1, with a possible D match to TRBD1 (5 bases). From germline, CDR1 is KGHDR and CDR2 SFDVKD. V lost 3 bases, J lost 3 bases, and 13 bases lay in between. The CDR3 runs 15 residues. For the CDR3, the DNA is TGTGCCACCAGTGATCCAGGGTCGGGGGACACTGAAGCTTTCTTT. This codes for CATSDPGSGDTEAFF.